The 2 T cell receptor beta chains listed next were all sequenced from one sample in a study of control samples from healthy donors and cancer patients. Some clones are missing from TCRdb's copy, which holds only in-frame ones; the method was immunoSEQ multiplex PCR. Here the sample spans around 85,000 clones, roughly 91% being singletons. Sequences were obtained from blood. Every receptor here comes from a woman in her sixties or seventies in good health.

The count of this clone is one. Given the absence of the conserved phenylalanine or tryptophan at the CDR3 end, a read error is likely. The limits of the CDR3 on the DNA are not certain, so only TCRdb's listed CDR3 is given. This chain connects TRBV20-1 to TRBJ1-2. The CDR3 is 11 amino acids in total, end residues counted. Germline CDR1 is DFQATT and CDR2 is SNEGSKA (reference sequence). This CDR3 is CSARGEGVTAL.

The chain carries TRBV5-4 and TRBJ1-5; 8 positions match TRBD1. With V trimmed by 0 bases and J by 6 bases, 5 bases remained unmatched. The length of the CDR3 is 15 residues. The germline V gene encodes CDR1 SGHNT and CDR2 YYREEE (reference sequence). CDR3 loop: CASSLGGQGPQPQHF. CDR3 DNA sequence: TGTGCCAGCAGCTTGGGCGGACAGGGTCCTCAGCCCCAGCATTTT.